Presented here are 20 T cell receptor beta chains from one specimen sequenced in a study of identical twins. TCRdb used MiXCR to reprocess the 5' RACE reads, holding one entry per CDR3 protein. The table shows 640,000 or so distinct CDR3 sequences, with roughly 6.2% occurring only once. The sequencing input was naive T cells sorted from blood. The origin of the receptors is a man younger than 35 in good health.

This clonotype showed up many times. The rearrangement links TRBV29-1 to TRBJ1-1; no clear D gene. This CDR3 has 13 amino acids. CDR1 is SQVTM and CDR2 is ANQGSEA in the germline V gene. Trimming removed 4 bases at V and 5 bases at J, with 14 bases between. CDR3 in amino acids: CSVVGVLGTEAFF. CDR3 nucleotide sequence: TGCAGCGTTGTAGGAGTACTGGGGACTGAAGCTTTCTTT.

This CDR3 is CASSLSGPGRNTIYF. The CDR3 DNA follows: TGTGCCAGCAGTTTATCAGGCCCCGGGAGAAACACCATATATTTT. The chain recombines TRBV27 with TRBJ1-3; no reliable D call. Trimming took 0 bases from V and 5 from J, leaving 11 bases between them. This CDR3 is built from 15 residues. CDR1 and CDR2 (germline): MNHEY, SMNVEV (reference sequence).

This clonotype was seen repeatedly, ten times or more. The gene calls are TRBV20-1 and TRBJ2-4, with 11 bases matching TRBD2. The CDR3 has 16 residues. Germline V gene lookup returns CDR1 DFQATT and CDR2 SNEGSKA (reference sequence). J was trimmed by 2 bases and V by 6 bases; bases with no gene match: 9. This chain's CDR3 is CSASGTSGLPKNIQYF. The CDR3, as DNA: TGCAGTGCATCCGGGACTAGCGGCCTCCCCAAAAACATTCAGTACTTC.

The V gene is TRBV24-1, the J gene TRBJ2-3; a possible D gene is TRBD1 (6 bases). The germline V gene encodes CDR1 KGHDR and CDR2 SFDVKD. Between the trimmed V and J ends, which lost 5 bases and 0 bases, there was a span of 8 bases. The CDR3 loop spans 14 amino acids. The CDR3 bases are TGTGCCACCAGTGGTACAGGGAGCACAGATACGCAGTATTTT. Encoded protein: CATSGTGSTDTQYF.

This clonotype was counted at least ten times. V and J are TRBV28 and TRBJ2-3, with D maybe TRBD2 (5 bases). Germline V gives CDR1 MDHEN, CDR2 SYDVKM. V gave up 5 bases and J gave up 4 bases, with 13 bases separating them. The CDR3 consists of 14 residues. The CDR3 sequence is CASSRVGVPDTQYF. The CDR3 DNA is TGTGCCAGCAGTCGGGTGGGAGTTCCAGATACGCAGTATTTT.

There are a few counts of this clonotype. CDR3 loop: CASSVDPGVGETQYF. As DNA, the CDR3 is TGTGCCAGCAGCGTAGACCCAGGGGTAGGAGAGACCCAGTACTTC. This sequence joins TRBV9 and TRBJ2-5; tentatively, D is TRBD1 (6 bases). CDR3 length equals 15 residues. CDR1 and CDR2 (germline): SGDLS, YYNGEE. V was trimmed by 0 bases and J by 4 bases, leaving 13 bases between them.

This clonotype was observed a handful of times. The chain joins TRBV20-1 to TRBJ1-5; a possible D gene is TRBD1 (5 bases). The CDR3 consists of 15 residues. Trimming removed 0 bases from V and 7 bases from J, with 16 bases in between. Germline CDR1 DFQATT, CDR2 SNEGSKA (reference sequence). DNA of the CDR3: TGCAGTGCTAGAGAGGACCGGGGGGTACCACAGCCCCAGCATTTT. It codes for CSAREDRGVPQPQHF.

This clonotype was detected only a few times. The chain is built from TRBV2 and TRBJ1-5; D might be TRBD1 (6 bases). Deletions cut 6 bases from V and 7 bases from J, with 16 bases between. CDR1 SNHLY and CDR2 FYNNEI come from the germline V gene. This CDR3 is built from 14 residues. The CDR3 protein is CASRPHSGAQPQHF. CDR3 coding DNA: TGTGCCAGCAGACCCCACTCGGGGGCGCAGCCCCAGCATTTT.

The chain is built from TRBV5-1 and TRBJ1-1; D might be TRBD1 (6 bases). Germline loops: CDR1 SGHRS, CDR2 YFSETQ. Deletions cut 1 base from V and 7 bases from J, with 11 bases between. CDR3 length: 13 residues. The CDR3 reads CASSLIGGNEAFF. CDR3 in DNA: TGCGCCAGCAGCTTGATTGGGGGCAATGAAGCTTTCTTT.

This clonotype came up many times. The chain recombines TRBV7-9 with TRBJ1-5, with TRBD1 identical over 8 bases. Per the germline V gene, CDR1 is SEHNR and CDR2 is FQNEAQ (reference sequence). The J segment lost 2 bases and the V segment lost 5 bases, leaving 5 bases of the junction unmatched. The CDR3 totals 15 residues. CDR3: CASSQTGEGNQPQHF. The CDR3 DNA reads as TGTGCCAGCAGCCAGACAGGGGAGGGCAATCAGCCCCAGCATTTT.

CDR3 amino acids: CASSDLGLSYEQYF. In DNA form, the CDR3 reads TGTGCCAGCAGTGACTTGGGCCTTTCCTACGAGCAGTACTTC. J is TRBJ2-7 and V is TRBV6-1; no reliable D call. Between the trimmed V and J ends, which lost 3 bases and 1 base, there was a span of 10 bases. Germline loops: CDR1 MNHNS, CDR2 SASEGT. The CDR3 runs to 14 residues.

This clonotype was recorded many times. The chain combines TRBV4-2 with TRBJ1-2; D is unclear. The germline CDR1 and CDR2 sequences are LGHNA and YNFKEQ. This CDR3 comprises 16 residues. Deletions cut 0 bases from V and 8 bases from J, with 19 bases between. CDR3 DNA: TGTGCCAGCAGCCAAGATCCTGTGGGTGGTGAGGAAGGCTACACCTTC. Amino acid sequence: CASSQDPVGGEEGYTF.

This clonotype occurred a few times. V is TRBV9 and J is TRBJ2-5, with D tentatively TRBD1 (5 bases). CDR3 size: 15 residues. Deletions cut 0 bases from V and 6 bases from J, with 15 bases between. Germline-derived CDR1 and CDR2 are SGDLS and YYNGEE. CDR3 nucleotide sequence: TGTGCCAGCAGCGTAGGATCAGGGCGCTTGCAGACCCAGTACTTC. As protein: CASSVGSGRLQTQYF.

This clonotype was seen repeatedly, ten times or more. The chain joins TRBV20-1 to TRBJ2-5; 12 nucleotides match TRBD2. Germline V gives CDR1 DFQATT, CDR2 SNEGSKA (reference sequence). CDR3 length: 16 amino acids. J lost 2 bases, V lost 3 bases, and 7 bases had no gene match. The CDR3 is CSASPGLAGLQETQYF. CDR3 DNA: TGCAGTGCTAGCCCTGGACTAGCGGGGCTTCAAGAGACCCAGTACTTC.

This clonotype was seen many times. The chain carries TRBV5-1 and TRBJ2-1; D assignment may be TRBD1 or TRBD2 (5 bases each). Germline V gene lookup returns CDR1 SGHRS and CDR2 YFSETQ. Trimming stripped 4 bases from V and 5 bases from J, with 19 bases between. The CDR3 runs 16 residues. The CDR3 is CASSHIHGTANNEQFF. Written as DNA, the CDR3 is TGCGCCAGCAGCCACATACACGGGACGGCCAACAATGAGCAGTTCTTC.

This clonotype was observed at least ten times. This CDR3 is CASSLRQGLTYGYTF. For the CDR3, the DNA is TGCGCCAGCAGCTTGAGACAGGGTTTGACCTATGGCTACACCTTC. The chain recombines TRBV5-1 with TRBJ1-2; 7 bases agree with TRBD1. This CDR3 region has 15 residues. The ends lost 1 base at V and 4 bases at J; junction bases unmatched: 7. Germline lookup yields CDR1 SGHRS and CDR2 YFSETQ.

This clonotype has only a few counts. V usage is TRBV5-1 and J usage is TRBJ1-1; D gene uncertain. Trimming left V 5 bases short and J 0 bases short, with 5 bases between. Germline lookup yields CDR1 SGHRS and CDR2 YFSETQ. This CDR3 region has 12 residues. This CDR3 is CASREVNTEAFF. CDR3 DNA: TGCGCCAGCAGGGAGGTGAACACTGAAGCTTTCTTT.

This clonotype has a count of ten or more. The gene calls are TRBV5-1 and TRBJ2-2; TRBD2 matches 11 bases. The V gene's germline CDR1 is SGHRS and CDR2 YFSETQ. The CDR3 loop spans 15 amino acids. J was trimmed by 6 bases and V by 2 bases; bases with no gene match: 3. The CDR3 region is CASSLLAGDPGELFF. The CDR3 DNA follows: TGCGCCAGCAGCTTACTAGCGGGAGATCCCGGGGAGCTGTTTTTT.

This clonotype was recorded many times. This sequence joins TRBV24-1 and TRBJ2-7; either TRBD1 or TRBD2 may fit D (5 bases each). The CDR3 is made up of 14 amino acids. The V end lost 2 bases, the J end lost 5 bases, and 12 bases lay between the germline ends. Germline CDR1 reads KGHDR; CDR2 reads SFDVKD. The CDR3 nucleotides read TGTGCCACCAGTGATTCCTCTCAGGGAGACGAGCAGTACTTC. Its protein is CATSDSSQGDEQYF.

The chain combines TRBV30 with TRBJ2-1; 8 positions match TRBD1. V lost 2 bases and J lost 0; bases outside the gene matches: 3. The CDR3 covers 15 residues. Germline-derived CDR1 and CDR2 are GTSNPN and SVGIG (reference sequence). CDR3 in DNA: TGTGCCTGGAGTCTGACAGGGGCCTCCTACAATGAGCAGTTCTTC. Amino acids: CAWSLTGASYNEQFF.